The rows below give T cell receptor beta chains drawn from one sample of a study of follicular helper T cells after annual influenza vaccination. The repertoire was sequenced with immunoSEQ multiplex PCR; TCRdb's copy has only in-frame clones and lacks some. The repertoire consists of some 4,000 clones, with around 80% occurring once and the leading ten covering 0.87%. Here the sequenced sample was CXCR5+ CD38- circulating T follicular helper cells from blood, taken 7 days after influenza vaccination. Receptors were obtained from an adult who received the influenza vaccine. The CDR3 runs from the conserved cysteine through the conserved F or W. Fields, in order: clone size, V gene, D gene, J gene, CDR3 protein, CDR3 DNA. The D gene is left open where the match is weak. The size field is filled for only some rows; it gives once, few, many or a size class.

size: NA
V: TRBV5-6
D: TRBD2
J: TRBJ2-7
CDR3: CASSSTSRSSYEQYF
DNA: TGTGCCAGCAGCTCGACTAGCAGGAGCTCCTACGAGCAGTACTTC

size: few
V: TRBV10-1
D: NA
J: TRBJ2-2
CDR3: CASSAGTMNTGELFF
DNA: TGCGCCAGCAGTGCGGGGACAATGAACACCGGGGAGCTGTTTTTT

size: NA
V: TRBV27
D: NA
J: TRBJ2-4
CDR3: CASRRQIAKNIQYF
DNA: TGTGCCAGCAGACGACAGATAGCCAAAAACATTCAGTACTTC

size: NA
V: TRBV6-1
D: NA
J: TRBJ1-5
CDR3: CASNDPNQPQHF
DNA: TGTGCCAGCAATGACCCAAATCAGCCCCAGCATTTT

size: NA
V: TRBV7-2
D: NA
J: TRBJ2-1
CDR3: CASSPRTGSYNEQFF
DNA: TGTGCCAGCAGCCCCCGCACCGGCTCCTACAATGAGCAGTTCTTC

size: NA
V: TRBV29-1
D: TRBD1
J: TRBJ1-1
CDR3: CSARKGQDGGTEAFF
DNA: TGCAGCGCCCGAAAAGGACAGGACGGAGGCACTGAAGCTTTCTTT

size: NA
V: TRBV11-3
D: NA
J: TRBJ2-1
CDR3: CASSHRAGLYNEQFF
DNA: TGTGCCAGCAGCCACCGAGCAGGCCTCTACAATGAGCAGTTCTTC

size: NA
V: TRBV13
D: NA
J: TRBJ1-1
CDR3: CASSFYPYGGGGEAFF
DNA: TGTGCCAGCAGCTTCTACCCATACGGAGGTGGTGGTGAAGCTTTCTTT

size: NA
V: TRBV30
D: TRBD2
J: TRBJ2-5
CDR3: CAWSKGGVETQYF
DNA: TGTGCCTGGAGCAAGGGAGGGGTAGAGACCCAGTACTTC

size: NA
V: TRBV7-9
D: NA
J: TRBJ1-5
CDR3: CASSLEGDQPQHF
DNA: TGTGCCAGCAGCTTAGAGGGGGATCAGCCCCAGCATTTT

size: NA
V: TRBV7-3
D: TRBD2
J: TRBJ2-1
CDR3: CASSSTGTSEYNEQFF
DNA: TGTGCCAGCAGCTCCACCGGGACTAGCGAGTACAATGAGCAGTTCTTC

size: NA
V: TRBV7-3
D: NA
J: TRBJ2-3
CDR3: CASSLYGGPGGDTQYF
DNA: TGTGCCAGCAGCCTCTACGGGGGCCCAGGGGGAGATACGCAGTATTTT

size: NA
V: TRBV9
D: NA
J: TRBJ1-2
CDR3: CASSISGSKGGYTF
DNA: TGTGCCAGCAGCATTAGCGGCAGTAAAGGTGGCTACACCTTC

size: NA
V: TRBV29-1
D: TRBD1
J: TRBJ2-7
CDR3: CSVQGAREQYF
DNA: TGCAGCGTACAGGGGGCCCGGGAGCAGTACTTC

size: NA
V: TRBV7-8
D: TRBD2
J: TRBJ2-3
CDR3: CASTLAGVGTDTQYF
DNA: TGTGCCAGCACATTAGCGGGGGTGGGCACAGATACGCAGTATTTT

size: NA
V: TRBV28
D: NA
J: TRBJ2-7
CDR3: CASSSGLPREQYF
DNA: TGTGCCAGCAGTTCAGGCCTTCCTCGCGAGCAGTACTTC

size: NA
V: TRBV5-1
D: TRBD1
J: TRBJ1-4
CDR3: CASRGTGSEKLFF
DNA: TGCGCCAGCAGAGGGACAGGGAGTGAAAAACTGTTTTTT

size: NA
V: TRBV7-2
D: NA
J: TRBJ2-3
CDR3: CASSLRALGVVDTQYF
DNA: TGTGCCAGCAGCTTACGGGCCCTGGGGGTCGTAGATACGCAGTATTTT

size: NA
V: TRBV27
D: NA
J: TRBJ1-2
CDR3: CASRTGPPNYGYTF
DNA: TGTGCCAGCAGAACGGGACCGCCCAACTATGGCTACACCTTC

size: NA
V: TRBV11-2
D: TRBD2
J: TRBJ2-5
CDR3: CASSPSGGGRETQYF
DNA: TGTGCCAGCAGCCCTAGCGGGGGTGGTCGAGAGACCCAGTACTTC

size: NA
V: TRBV5-8
D: NA
J: TRBJ1-3
CDR3: CASSLSGRTIYF
DNA: TGTGCCAGCAGCTTATCGGGGCGCACCATATATTTT

size: NA
V: TRBV5-4
D: NA
J: TRBJ1-2
CDR3: CASSLKAGPYGYTF
DNA: TGTGCCAGCAGCTTGAAGGCAGGGCCCTATGGCTACACCTTC

size: few
V: TRBV28
D: NA
J: TRBJ1-1
CDR3: CASSLRDTEAFF
DNA: TGTGCCAGCAGTTTACGCGACACTGAAGCTTTCTTT

size: NA
V: TRBV2
D: NA
J: TRBJ2-4
CDR3: CASTEEPPGGNIQYF
DNA: TGTGCCAGCACCGAGGAGCCCCCCGGAGGAAACATTCAGTACTTC

size: NA
V: TRBV2
D: TRBD1
J: TRBJ1-2
CDR3: CASSEAQGAAYGYTF
DNA: TGTGCCAGCAGTGAAGCACAGGGGGCCGCCTATGGCTACACCTTC

size: NA
V: TRBV14
D: TRBD1
J: TRBJ1-4
CDR3: CASSQQQGTNEKLFF
DNA: TGTGCCAGCAGCCAACAACAGGGGACTAATGAAAAACTGTTTTTT

size: NA
V: TRBV5-6
D: TRBD1
J: TRBJ1-3
CDR3: CASSLVVTGSGNTIYF
DNA: TGTGCCAGCAGCTTGGTGGTGACAGGGAGTGGAAACACCATATATTTT

size: NA
V: TRBV11-2
D: TRBD1
J: TRBJ1-1
CDR3: CASSPRQGMNTEAFF
DNA: TGTGCCAGCAGCCCGCGACAGGGGATGAACACTGAAGCTTTCTTT

size: NA
V: TRBV11-2
D: NA
J: TRBJ1-6
CDR3: CASSLDTGWGSPLHF
DNA: TGTGCCAGCAGCTTGGATACAGGGTGGGGGTCACCCCTCCACTTT

size: NA
V: TRBV28
D: NA
J: TRBJ1-3
CDR3: CASSLLQAGNTIYF
DNA: TGTGCCAGCAGTTTATTACAAGCCGGAAACACCATATATTTT

size: NA
V: TRBV7-3
D: NA
J: TRBJ2-3
CDR3: CASSLGPRVTDTQYF
DNA: TGTGCCAGCAGCTTAGGCCCCCGGGTCACAGATACGCAGTATTTT

size: NA
V: TRBV2
D: TRBD1
J: TRBJ2-3
CDR3: CASSAEGTGADTQYF
DNA: TGTGCCAGCAGCGCCGAAGGGACAGGGGCCGATACGCAGTATTTT

size: NA
V: TRBV6-5
D: NA
J: TRBJ2-3
CDR3: CASSYTTRDTDTQYF
DNA: TGTGCCAGCAGTTACACTACTAGGGACACAGATACGCAGTATTTT